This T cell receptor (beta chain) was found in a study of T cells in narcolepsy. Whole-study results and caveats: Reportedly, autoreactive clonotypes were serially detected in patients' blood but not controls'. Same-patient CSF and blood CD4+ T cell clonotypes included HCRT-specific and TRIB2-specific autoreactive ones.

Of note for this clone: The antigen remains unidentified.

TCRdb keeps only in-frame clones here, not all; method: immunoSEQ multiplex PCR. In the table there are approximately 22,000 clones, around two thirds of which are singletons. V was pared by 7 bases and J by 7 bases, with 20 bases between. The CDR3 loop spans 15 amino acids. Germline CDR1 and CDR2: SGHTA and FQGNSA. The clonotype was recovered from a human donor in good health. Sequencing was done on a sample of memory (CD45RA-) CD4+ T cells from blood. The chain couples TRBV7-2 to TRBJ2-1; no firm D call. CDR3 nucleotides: TGTGCCAGCACCGCAGACGCCAACATTTGGAATGAGCAGTTCTTC. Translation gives CASTADANIWNEQFF.